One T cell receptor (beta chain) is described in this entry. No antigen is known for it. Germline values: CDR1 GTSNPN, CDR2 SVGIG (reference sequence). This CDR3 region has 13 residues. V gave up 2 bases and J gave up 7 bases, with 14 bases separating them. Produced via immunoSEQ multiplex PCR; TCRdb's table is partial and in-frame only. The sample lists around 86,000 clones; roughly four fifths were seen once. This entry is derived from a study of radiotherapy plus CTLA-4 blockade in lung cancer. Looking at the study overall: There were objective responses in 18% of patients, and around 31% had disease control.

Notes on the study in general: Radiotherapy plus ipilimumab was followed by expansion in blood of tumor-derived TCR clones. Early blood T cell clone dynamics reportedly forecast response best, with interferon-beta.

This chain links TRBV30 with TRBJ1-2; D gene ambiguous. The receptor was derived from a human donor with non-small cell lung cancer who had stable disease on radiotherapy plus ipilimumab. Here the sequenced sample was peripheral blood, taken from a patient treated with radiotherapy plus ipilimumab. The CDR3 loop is CAWSLLAGAGYTF. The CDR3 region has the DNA TGTGCCTGGAGTCTCCTAGCGGGTGCTGGCTACACCTTC.